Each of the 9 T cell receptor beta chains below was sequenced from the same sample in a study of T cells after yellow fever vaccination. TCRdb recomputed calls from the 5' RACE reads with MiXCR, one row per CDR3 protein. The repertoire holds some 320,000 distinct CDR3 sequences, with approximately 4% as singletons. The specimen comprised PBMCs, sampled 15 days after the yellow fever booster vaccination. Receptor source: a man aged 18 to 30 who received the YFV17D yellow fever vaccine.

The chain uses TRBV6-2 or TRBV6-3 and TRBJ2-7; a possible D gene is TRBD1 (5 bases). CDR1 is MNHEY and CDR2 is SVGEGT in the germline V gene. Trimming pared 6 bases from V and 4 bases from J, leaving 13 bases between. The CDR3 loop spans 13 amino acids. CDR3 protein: CASSRTSNYEQYV. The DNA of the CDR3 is TGTGCCAGCAGCCGGACAAGTAATTACGAGCAGTACGTC.

The CDR3 DNA sequence: TGTGCCAGCAGCTTAGCCTCCGGGGGCCCCACCGGGGAGCTGTTTTTT. Its translation: CASSLASGGPTGELFF. The J gene is TRBJ2-2, the V gene TRBV7-2, with D perhaps being TRBD1 or TRBD2 (6 bases each). The CDR3 sequence is 16 residues long. V gave up 0 bases and J gave up 4 bases, with 12 bases separating them. Per the germline V gene, CDR1 is SGHTA and CDR2 is FQGNSA.

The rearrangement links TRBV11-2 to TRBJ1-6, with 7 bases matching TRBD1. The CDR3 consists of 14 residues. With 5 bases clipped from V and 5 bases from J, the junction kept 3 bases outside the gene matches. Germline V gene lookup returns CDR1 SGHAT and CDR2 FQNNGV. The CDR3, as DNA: TGTGCCAGCAGCGAACAGGGGAATAATTCACCCCTCCACTTT. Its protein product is CASSEQGNNSPLHF. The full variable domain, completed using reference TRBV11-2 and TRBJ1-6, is EAGVAQSPRYKIIEKRQSVAFWCNPISGHATLYWYQQILGQGPKLLIQFQNNGVVDDSQLPKDRFSAERLKGVDSTLKIQPAKLEDSAVYLCASSEQGNNSPLHFGNGTRLTVT.

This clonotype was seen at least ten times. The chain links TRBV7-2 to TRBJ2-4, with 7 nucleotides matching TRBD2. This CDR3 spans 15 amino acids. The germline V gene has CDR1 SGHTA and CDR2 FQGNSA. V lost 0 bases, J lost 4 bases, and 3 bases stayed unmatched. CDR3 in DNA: TGTGCCAGCAGCTTAGCCGGGACTAAAAAAAACATTCAGTACTTC. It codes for CASSLAGTKKNIQYF.

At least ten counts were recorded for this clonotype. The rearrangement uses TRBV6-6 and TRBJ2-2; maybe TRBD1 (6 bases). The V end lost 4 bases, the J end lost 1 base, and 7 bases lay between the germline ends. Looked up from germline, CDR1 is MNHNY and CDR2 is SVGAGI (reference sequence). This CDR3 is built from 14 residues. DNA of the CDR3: TGTGCCAGCAGTTCGGACAGGAACACCGGGGAGCTGTTTTTT. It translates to CASSSDRNTGELFF.

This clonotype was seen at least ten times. CDR3 sequence (DNA): TGTGCCAGCAGTCCACAGGAGTTCCGTGGCTACACCTTC. This translates into CASSPQEFRGYTF. The V call is TRBV12-3 or TRBV12-4, the J call TRBJ1-2; D is possibly TRBD1 (5 bases). This CDR3 region has 13 residues. V lost 5 bases and J lost 7, with 14 bases in between.

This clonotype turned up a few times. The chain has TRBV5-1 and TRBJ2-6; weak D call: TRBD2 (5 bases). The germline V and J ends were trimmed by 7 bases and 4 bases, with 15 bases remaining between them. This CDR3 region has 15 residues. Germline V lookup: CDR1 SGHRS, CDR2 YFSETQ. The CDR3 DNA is TGCGCCAGCGGACCCAGAGGGCCCGGGGCCAACGTCCTGACTTTC. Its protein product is CASGPRGPGANVLTF.

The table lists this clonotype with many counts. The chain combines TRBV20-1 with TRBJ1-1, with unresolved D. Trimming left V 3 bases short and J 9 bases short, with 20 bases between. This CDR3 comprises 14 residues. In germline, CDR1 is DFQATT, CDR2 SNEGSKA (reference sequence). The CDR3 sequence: CSASSSTGYQQAFF. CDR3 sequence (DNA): TGCAGTGCTAGTAGTTCGACGGGTTATCAACAAGCTTTCTTT.

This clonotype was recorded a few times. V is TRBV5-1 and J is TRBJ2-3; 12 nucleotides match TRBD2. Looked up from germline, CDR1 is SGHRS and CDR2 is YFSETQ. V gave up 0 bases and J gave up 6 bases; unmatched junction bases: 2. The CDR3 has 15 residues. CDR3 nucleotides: TGCGCCAGCAGCTTGGCCGGGACTAGCGGGGATACGCAGTATTTT. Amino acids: CASSLAGTSGDTQYF. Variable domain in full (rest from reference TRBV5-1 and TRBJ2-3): KAGVTQTPRYLIKTRGQQVTLSCSPISGHRSVSWYQQTPGQGLQFLFEYFSETQRNKGNFPGRFSGRQFSNSRSEMNVSTLELGDSALYLCASSLAGTSGDTQYFGPGTRLTVL.